Below, 16 T cell receptor beta chains from the same sample are listed, as sequenced in a study of T cell responses to AZD1222 COVID-19 vaccine (dated by TCRdb to the early 2020s). The time point tag for this specimen amounts to: baseline before first vaccination. Libraries were prepared through the immunoSEQ multiplex PCR assay. Not all clones reach the TCRdb copy of this immuneACCESS table, which keeps in-frame sequences only. Checked studies attribute under half of the gap to unresolved V genes and leave the rest unexplained. This sample lists 80,000 to 90,000 clones; around nine tenths were detected once. In total, the top ten clones hold 2% to 2.5% of the sample. Sequenced material: peripheral blood, taken on day 0 of AZD1222 vaccination. These TCRs come from an adult in good health.

The chain combines TRBV12-5 with TRBJ2-7; 7 bases are shared with TRBD2. This CDR3 contains 18 residues. Germline loops: CDR1 LGHNT, CDR2 FRNRAP. Unmatched junction bases numbered 18, after V lost 5 bases and J lost 2 bases. CDR3: CASGLGKRDPLEPYEQYF. The CDR3 DNA reads as TGTGCTAGTGGTCTGGGCAAGCGGGACCCCCTCGAACCCTACGAGCAGTACTTC.

V usage is TRBV20-1 and J usage is TRBJ2-7; D is undetermined. Trimming took 5 bases from V and 9 from J, leaving 5 bases between them. The CDR3 spans 8 residues. Germline assignment: CDR1 DFQATT and CDR2 SNEGSKA (reference sequence). For the CDR3, the DNA is TGCAGTGCTGGATGGCAGTACTTC. Translation: CSAGWQYF.

CDR3 nucleotide sequence: TGTGCCAGCAGCTCAGGGTTGAACACTGAAGCTTTCTTT. This gives the protein CASSSGLNTEAFF. This sequence joins TRBV7-2 and TRBJ1-1, with D perhaps TRBD1 (5 bases). The CDR3 runs 13 residues. Germline CDR1 reads SGHTA; CDR2 reads FQGNSA. Trimming shortened V by 4 bases and J by 0 bases, and 6 bases separated the two germline ends.

This clone occurred a few times. The chain combines TRBV2 with TRBJ1-2; TRBD1 might be the D (5 bases). Germline V lookup: CDR1 SNHLY, CDR2 FYNNEI. Trimming stripped 6 bases from V and 2 bases from J, with 16 bases between. The CDR3 has 15 residues. CDR3: CASRRLEGRNYGYTF. The CDR3 bases are TGTGCCAGCAGAAGATTAGAGGGACGGAACTATGGCTACACCTTC. Looking up the rest from reference TRBV2 and TRBJ1-2 gives the full variable domain: EPEVTQTPSHQVTQMGQEVILRCVPISNHLYFYWYRQILGQKVEFLVSFYNNEISEKSEIFDDQFSVERPDGSNFTLKIRSTKLEDSAMYFCASRRLEGRNYGYTFGSGTRLTVV.

The chain is built from TRBV28 and TRBJ2-3; D might be TRBD1 (6 bases). The CDR3 runs 16 residues. Germline V gene lookup returns CDR1 MDHEN and CDR2 SYDVKM. The V end lost 6 bases, the J end lost 2 bases, and 18 bases lay between the germline ends. CDR3 protein: CASSKQGGGITDTQYF. For the CDR3, the DNA is TGTGCCAGCAGCAAACAGGGCGGTGGGATCACAGATACGCAGTATTTT.

The rearrangement uses TRBV30 and TRBJ1-1; TRBD1 matches 7 bases. V lost 6 bases to trimming and J lost 4 bases; unmatched junction nucleotides: 5. The CDR3 has 12 amino acids. Germline CDR1 is GTSNPN and CDR2 is SVGIG (reference sequence). The CDR3 coding sequence is TGTGCCTGTTCCAGGGGGATCACTGAAGCTTTCTTT. Translating it yields CACSRGITEAFF. Looking up the rest from reference TRBV30 and TRBJ1-1 gives the full variable domain: SQTIHQWPATLVQPVGSPLSLECTVEGTSNPNLYWYRQAAGRGLQLLFYSVGIGQISSEVPQNLSASRPQDRQFILSSKKLLLSDSGFYLCACSRGITEAFFGQGTRLTVV.

The rearrangement uses TRBV6-1 and TRBJ2-3; possibly TRBD2 for D (6 bases). The V end was cut by 1 base, the J end by 0 bases, with 17 bases between. This CDR3 has 18 residues. Per the germline V gene, CDR1 is MNHNS and CDR2 is SASEGT. CDR3 sequence: CASSEGLAIRSSTDTQYF. The CDR3 coding sequence is TGTGCCAGCAGTGAAGGCCTAGCGATAAGATCTAGCACAGATACGCAGTATTTT.

The rearrangement joins TRBV19 to TRBJ1-2; D remains ambiguous. CDR1 is LNHDA, CDR2 SQIVND, per germline (reference sequence). V was cut by 3 bases and J by 3 bases, with 8 bases left in between. This CDR3 region has 13 residues. CDR3: CASSMYGDYGYTF. CDR3 DNA: TGTGCCAGTAGTATGTACGGTGACTATGGCTACACCTTC.

The chain recombines TRBV5-1 with TRBJ2-2; D might be TRBD1 or TRBD2, each matching 5 bases. The CDR3 spans 16 residues. Trimming stripped 0 bases from V and 6 bases from J, with 15 bases between. Germline V gene data show CDR1 as SGHRS and CDR2 as YFSETQ. CDR3 coding DNA: TGCGCCAGCAGCTTGGGGCGGCAGGGAGCCGCCGGGGAGCTGTTTTTT. Translating it yields CASSLGRQGAAGELFF.

This chain joins TRBV5-8 and TRBJ1-1, with TRBD1 identical over 9 bases. This CDR3 spans 14 amino acids. In germline, CDR1 is SGHTS, CDR2 YDEGEE. Germline trimming cut 2 bases from V and 3 bases from J; bases unmatched to any gene: 2. The CDR3 reads CASSLQGAYTEAFF. The CDR3 region has the DNA TGTGCCAGCAGCTTACAGGGGGCTTACACTGAAGCTTTCTTT.

The V call is TRBV14, the J call TRBJ1-4; 9 nucleotides agree with TRBD1. The CDR3 covers 15 residues. V trimming: 3 bases; J trimming: 8 bases; junction bases outside the gene matches: 7. Germline lookup yields CDR1 SGHDN and CDR2 FVKESK. This CDR3 is CASSHVGTGREKLFF. CDR3 nucleotides: TGTGCCAGCAGCCACGTCGGGACAGGGCGAGAAAAACTGTTTTTT.

The rearrangement joins TRBV5-1 to TRBJ2-3, with a tentative D call TRBD1 (6 bases). The V end lost 4 bases, the J end lost 2 bases, and 20 bases lay between the germline ends. Germline V lookup: CDR1 SGHRS, CDR2 YFSETQ. CDR3 size: 17 residues. DNA of the CDR3: TGCGCCAGCAGCATACCGAAGGGGGACGGGACCACAGATACGCAGTATTTT. The encoded protein is CASSIPKGDGTTDTQYF. The full variable domain, completed using reference TRBV5-1 and TRBJ2-3, is KAGVTQTPRYLIKTRGQQVTLSCSPISGHRSVSWYQQTPGQGLQFLFEYFSETQRNKGNFPGRFSGRQFSNSRSEMNVSTLELGDSALYLCASSIPKGDGTTDTQYFGPGTRLTVL.

This chain connects TRBV7-2 to TRBJ1-1; D is unclear. Deletions cut 0 bases from V and 5 bases from J, with 10 bases between. CDR3 size: 14 residues. Per germline, CDR1 SGHTA and CDR2 FQGNSA. CDR3: CASSLAGGVTEAFF. CDR3 in DNA: TGTGCCAGCAGCTTAGCTGGTGGGGTTACTGAAGCTTTCTTT.

The gene calls are TRBV4-2 and TRBJ2-1; 8 nucleotides line up with TRBD2. J lost 7 bases, V lost 1 base, and 9 bases had no gene match. This CDR3 spans 16 amino acids. Germline values: CDR1 LGHNA, CDR2 YNFKEQ. The CDR3 sequence is CASSQAQTGGGNEQFF. The CDR3 DNA reads as TGTGCCAGCAGCCAAGCTCAAACGGGAGGGGGGAATGAGCAGTTCTTC.

V is TRBV18 and J is TRBJ1-1, with D perhaps matching TRBD1 (5 bases). The CDR3 has 13 residues. V lost 6 bases, J lost 6 bases, and 14 bases lay in between. The germline gives CDR1 KGHSH, CDR2 LQKENI. The chain's CDR3 is CASSLPGFSEAFF. CDR3 in DNA: TGTGCCAGCTCCCTCCCAGGGTTTTCTGAAGCTTTCTTT.

The chain links TRBV25-1 to TRBJ2-1; D possibly corresponds to TRBD1 (8 bases). V lost 4 bases and J 4 bases, leaving 20 bases between the germline ends. Germline-derived CDR1 and CDR2 are MGHDK and SYGVNS. There are 17 residues in the CDR3. The CDR3 reads CASSGLRTGRGYNEQFF. The DNA of the CDR3 is TGTGCCAGCAGTGGGCTCAGGACAGGGCGGGGGTACAATGAGCAGTTCTTC.